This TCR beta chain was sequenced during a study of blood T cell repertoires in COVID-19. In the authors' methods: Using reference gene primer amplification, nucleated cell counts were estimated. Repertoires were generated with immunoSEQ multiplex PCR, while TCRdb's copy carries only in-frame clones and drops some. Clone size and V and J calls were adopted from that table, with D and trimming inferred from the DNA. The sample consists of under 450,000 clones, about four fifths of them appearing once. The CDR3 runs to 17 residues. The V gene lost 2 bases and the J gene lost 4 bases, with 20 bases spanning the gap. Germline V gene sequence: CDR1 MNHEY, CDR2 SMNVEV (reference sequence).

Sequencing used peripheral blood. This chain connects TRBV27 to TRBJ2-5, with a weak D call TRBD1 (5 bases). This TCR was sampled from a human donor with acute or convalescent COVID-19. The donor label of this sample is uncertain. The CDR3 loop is CASSLSPAPGRVETQYF. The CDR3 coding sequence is TGTGCCAGCAGTTTAAGTCCAGCTCCCGGCAGGGTAGAGACCCAGTACTTC.